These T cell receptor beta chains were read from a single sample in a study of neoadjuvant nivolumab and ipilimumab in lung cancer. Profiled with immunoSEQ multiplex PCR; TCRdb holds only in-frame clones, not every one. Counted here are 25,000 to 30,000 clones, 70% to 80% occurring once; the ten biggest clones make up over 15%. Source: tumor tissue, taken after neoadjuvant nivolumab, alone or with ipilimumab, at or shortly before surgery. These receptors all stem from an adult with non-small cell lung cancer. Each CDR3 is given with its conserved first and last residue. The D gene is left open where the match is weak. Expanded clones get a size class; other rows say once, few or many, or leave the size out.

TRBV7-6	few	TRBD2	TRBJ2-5	CASSSSGGGARETQYF	TGTGCCAGCAGCTCATCGGGAGGGGGGGCCCGAGAGACCCAGTACTTC
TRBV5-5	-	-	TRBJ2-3	CASRLTDTQYF	TGTGCCAGCAGATTGACAGATACGCAGTATTTT
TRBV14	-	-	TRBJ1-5	CASSQFFGQPQHF	TGTGCCAGCAGCCAATTCTTCGGTCAGCCCCAGCATTTT
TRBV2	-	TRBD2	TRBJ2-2	CASRGGTTNTGELFF	TGTGCCAGCAGGGGCGGGACTACGAACACCGGGGAGCTGTTTTTT
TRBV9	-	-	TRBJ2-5	CASSVTDRETQYF	TGTGCCAGCAGCGTGACAGATCGGGAGACCCAGTACTTC
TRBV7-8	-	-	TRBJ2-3	CASSLTGTASTDTQYF	TGTGCCAGCAGTCTCACCGGGACGGCTAGCACAGATACGCAGTATTTT
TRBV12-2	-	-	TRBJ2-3	CASRLGPSHSTDTQYF	TGTGCAAGTCGCTTAGGCCCCTCTCACAGCACAGATACGCAGTATTTT
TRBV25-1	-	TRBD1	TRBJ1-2	CASYPGQGYGYTF	TGTGCCAGTTACCCGGGACAGGGGTATGGCTACACCTTC
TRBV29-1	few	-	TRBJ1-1	CSHSTGGGTEAFF	TGCAGCCATTCGACCGGGGGCGGGACTGAAGCTTTCTTT
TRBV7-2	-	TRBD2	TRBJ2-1	CASSLAGTSGVDEQFF	TGTGCCAGCAGCTTAGCCGGGACTAGCGGGGTGGATGAGCAGTTCTTC
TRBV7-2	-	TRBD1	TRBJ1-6	CASSLRGQGSPLHF	TGTGCCAGCAGCTTAAGGGGACAGGGTTCACCCCTCCACTTT
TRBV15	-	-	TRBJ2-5	CATSSRTIYETQYF	TGTGCCACCAGCAGCAGGACTATCTATGAGACCCAGTACTTC
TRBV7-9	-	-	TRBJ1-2	CASSFRDFRGYTF	TGTGCCAGCAGCTTCCGGGATTTTCGTGGCTACACCTTC
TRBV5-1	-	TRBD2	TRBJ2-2	CASSFGGGGTGELFF	TGCGCCAGCAGCTTCGGTGGCGGGGGTACCGGGGAGCTGTTTTTT
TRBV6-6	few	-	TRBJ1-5	CASSYPTGPSNQPQHF	TGTGCCAGCAGTTACCCCACAGGGCCGAGCAATCAGCCCCAGCATTTT
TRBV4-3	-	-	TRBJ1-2	CASSHKRIGYGYTF	TGCGCCAGCAGCCATAAAAGGATAGGCTATGGCTACACCTTC
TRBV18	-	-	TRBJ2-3	CASSPPVNRADSDTQYF	TGTGCCAGCTCACCACCCGTAAACAGGGCGGACTCAGATACGCAGTATTTT
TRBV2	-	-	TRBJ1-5	CASSEWASSNQPQHF	TGTGCCAGCAGTGAATGGGCTTCGAGCAATCAGCCCCAGCATTTT
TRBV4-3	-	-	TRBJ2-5	CASSQGGPSSRGLETQYF	TGCGCCAGCAGCCAAGGGGGCCCGTCTAGCCGGGGGCTAGAGACCCAGTACTTC
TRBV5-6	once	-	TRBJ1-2	CASSLRDAGYTF	TGTGCCAGCAGCTTGAGGGACGCCGGCTACACCTTC
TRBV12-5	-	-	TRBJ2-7	CASGLVGGQEQYF	TGTGCTAGTGGTTTGGTAGGGGGGCAAGAGCAGTACTTC
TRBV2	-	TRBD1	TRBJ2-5	CASSEAGTGRETQYF	TGTGCCAGCAGTGAAGCAGGGACAGGGCGAGAGACCCAGTACTTC
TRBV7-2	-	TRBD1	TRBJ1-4	CASSPMGTGNEKLFF	TGTGCCAGCAGCCCGATGGGGACAGGGAATGAAAAACTGTTTTTT
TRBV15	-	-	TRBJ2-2	CATSGVINTGELFF	TGTGCCACCAGCGGCGTCATAAACACCGGGGAGCTGTTTTTT
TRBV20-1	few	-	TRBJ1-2	CSASGDYGYTF	TGCAGTGCTAGTGGGGACTATGGCTACACCTTC
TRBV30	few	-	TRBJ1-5	CAWSKGVGNQPQHF	TGTGCCTGGAGTAAAGGGGTGGGGAATCAGCCCCAGCATTTT
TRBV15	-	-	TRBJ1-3	CATSREGGGATGNTIYF	TGTGCCACCAGCAGAGAAGGCGGGGGAGCTACAGGAAACACCATATATTTT
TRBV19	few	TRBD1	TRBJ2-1	CASSIRDRAYNEQFF	TGTGCCAGTAGTATACGGGACAGGGCCTACAATGAGCAGTTCTTC
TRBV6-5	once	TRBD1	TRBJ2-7	CASSYSGDSLSYEQYF	TGTGCCAGCAGTTACTCTGGGGACAGCCTCTCCTACGAGCAGTACTTC
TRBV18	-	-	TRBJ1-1	CASSPPAGDAFF	TGTGCCAGCTCACCACCGGCCGGGGATGCTTTCTTT
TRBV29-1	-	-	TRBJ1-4	CSVEASNEKLFF	TGCAGCGTTGAGGCTTCTAATGAAAAACTGTTTTTT
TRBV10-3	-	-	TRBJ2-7	CAISETGQPPSDF	TGTGCCATCAGTGAGACTGGACAGCCTCCGTCGGACTTC
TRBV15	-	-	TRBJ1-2	CATSRESAYRANYGYTF	TGTGCCACCAGCAGGGAATCGGCTTACAGAGCTAACTATGGCTACACCTTC
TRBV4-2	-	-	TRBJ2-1	CASSQEPSEDYNEQFF	TGTGCCAGCAGCCAAGAGCCTAGCGAGGACTACAATGAGCAGTTCTTC
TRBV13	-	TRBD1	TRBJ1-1	CASSLLGQGPNTEAFF	TGTGCCAGCAGCTTACTCGGACAGGGACCGAACACTGAAGCTTTCTTT
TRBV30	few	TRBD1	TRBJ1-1	CAWSTGQGMRGLKAFF	TGTGCCTGGAGTACAGGACAGGGAATGAGGGGTTTGAAAGCTTTCTTT
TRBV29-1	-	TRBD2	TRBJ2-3	CSAPGLAGATDTQYF	TGCAGCGCCCCGGGACTAGCGGGGGCCACAGATACGCAGTATTTT
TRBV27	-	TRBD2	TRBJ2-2	CASTRGGTNTGELFF	TGTGCCAGCACCCGCGGGGGTACGAACACCGGGGAGCTGTTTTTT
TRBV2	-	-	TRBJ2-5	CASSGVNQETQYF	TGTGCCAGCAGTGGAGTTAACCAAGAGACCCAGTACTTC
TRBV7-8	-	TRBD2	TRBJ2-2	CASRPTSGGNGELFF	TGTGCCAGCAGGCCCACTAGCGGGGGGAACGGGGAGCTGTTTTTT
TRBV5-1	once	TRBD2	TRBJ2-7	CASSSSPTRGDHSYEQYF	TGCGCCAGCAGCTCCTCGCCAACTCGGGGGGACCACTCCTACGAGCAGTACTTC
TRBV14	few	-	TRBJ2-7	CASSQSFAAREQYF	TGTGCCAGCAGCCAGTCCTTCGCAGCTCGCGAGCAGTACTTC
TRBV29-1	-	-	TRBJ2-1	CSVGGNSYNEQFF	TGCAGCGTTGGGGGGAACTCCTACAATGAGCAGTTCTTC
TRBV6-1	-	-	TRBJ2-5	CASSDIWLETQYF	TGTGCCAGCAGTGACATTTGGTTAGAGACCCAGTACTTC
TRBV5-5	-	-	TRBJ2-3	CASSVALTSTDTQYF	TGTGCCAGCAGCGTAGCGTTAACTAGCACAGATACGCAGTATTTT
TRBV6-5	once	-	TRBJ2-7	CASSKTRGAFYEQYF	TGTGCCAGCAGTAAAACCCGGGGGGCATTCTACGAGCAGTACTTC
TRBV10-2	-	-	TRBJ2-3	CASSGYNPDTQYF	TGCGCCAGCAGTGGCTACAACCCAGATACGCAGTATTTT
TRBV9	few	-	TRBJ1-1	CASSPPHGMNTEAFF	TGTGCCAGCAGCCCCCCCCACGGGATGAACACTGAAGCTTTCTTT
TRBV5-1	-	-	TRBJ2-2	CASKDFPNTGELFF	TGCGCCAGCAAGGACTTTCCGAACACCGGGGAGCTGTTTTTT
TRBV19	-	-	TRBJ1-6	CASSITGNNSPLHF	TGTGCCAGTAGTATCACCGGGAATAATTCACCCCTCCACTTT